A selection of T cell receptor beta chains follows, all from one sample in a study of blood T cell repertoires in COVID-19. The data were produced by immunoSEQ multiplex PCR, yet TCRdb's version contains in-frame clones alone and is incomplete. The data contain under 250,000 clones, 86% of them singletons. Sequencing used peripheral blood. All receptors derive from a woman of 80 years or more with COVID-19, enrolled during active disease. CDR3s include the opening cysteine and the closing phenylalanine or tryptophan. D genes are given only for firm matches. Size is stated for part of the rows, as once, few or many counts, or as a class when the clone is expanded.

j_gene | v_gene | abundance | d_gene | CDR3aa | CDR3nt
TRBJ1-4 | TRBV9 | - | TRBD1 | CASSARQGGGEKLFF | TGTGCCAGCAGCGCCCGACAGGGGGGAGGTGAAAAACTGTTTTTT
TRBJ1-1 | TRBV6-5 | - | TRBD1 | CASSLNWDRTYEAFF | TGTGCCAGCAGTCTTAACTGGGACAGAACTTATGAAGCTTTCTTT
TRBJ1-1 | TRBV5-1 | - | TRBD1 | CASSSGQVNTEAFF | TGCGCCAGCAGCTCGGGACAGGTGAACACTGAAGCTTTCTTT
TRBJ2-3 | TRBV5-6 | once | - | CASSLRDTTPNTDTQYF | TGTGCCAGCAGCTTGAGGGACACCACCCCAAACACAGATACGCAGTATTTT
TRBJ1-5 | TRBV11-2 | - | TRBD1 | CASSLDLGQGGQPQHF | TGTGCCAGCAGCTTAGATCTAGGACAGGGAGGCCAGCCCCAGCATTTT
TRBJ2-2 | TRBV5-1 | - | TRBD1 | CASSLALGQGPGELFF | TGCGCCAGCAGCTTGGCTCTGGGACAGGGGCCCGGGGAGCTGTTTTTT
TRBJ1-1 | TRBV5-1 | - | - | CASSLEARTEAFF | TGCGCCAGCAGCCTGGAGGCGAGGACTGAAGCTTTCTTT
TRBJ1-2 | TRBV30 | few | TRBD1 | CAWSKKTGGGGGYTF | TGTGCCTGGAGTAAGAAGACAGGGGGAGGGGGTGGCTACACCTTC
TRBJ2-5 | TRBV6-5 | - | - | CASTPGRLETQYF | TGTGCCAGCACCCCGGGAAGGCTGGAGACCCAGTACTTC
TRBJ1-2 | TRBV18 | once | - | CASSSSWGETDGYTF | TGTGCCAGCTCATCGTCTTGGGGGGAGACGGATGGCTACACCTTC
TRBJ2-5 | TRBV5-1 | - | - | CASSEAAVTQYF | TGCGCCAGCAGCGAAGCCGCGGTGACCCAGTACTTC
TRBJ1-1 | TRBV5-4 | - | - | CASSPGAGTMNTEAFF | TGTGCCAGCAGCCCAGGGGCAGGGACAATGAACACTGAAGCTTTCTTT
TRBJ1-6 | TRBV5-4 | once | TRBD1 | CASSLDAGQGNSPLHF | TGTGCCAGCAGCCTTGATGCGGGACAGGGTAATTCACCCCTCCACTTT
TRBJ1-2 | TRBV5-4 | - | - | CASSSNRAYGYTF | TGTGCCAGCAGCTCCAACAGAGCCTATGGCTACACCTTC
TRBJ2-3 | TRBV7-9 | - | - | CASSLVGTDTQYF | TGTGCCAGCAGCTTAGTCGGCACAGATACGCAGTATTTT
TRBJ2-7 | TRBV30 | once | - | CAWSGFGRFSYEQYF | TGTGCCTGGAGTGGGTTTGGCAGATTCTCCTACGAGCAGTACTTC
TRBJ1-1 | TRBV6-6 | - | - | CASSRPRGGASTEAFF | TGTGCCAGCAGTCGACCCCGCGGGGGGGCGTCCACTGAAGCTTTCTTT
TRBJ1-5 | TRBV23-1 | - | - | CASRRRFDYQPQHF | TGCGCCAGCAGGAGGAGGTTTGATTATCAGCCCCAGCATTTT
TRBJ2-7 | TRBV11-3 | - | - | CASSLDRGSEQYF | TGTGCCAGCAGCTTAGATCGGGGATCCGAGCAGTACTTC
TRBJ1-4 | TRBV28 | - | - | CASSSTDEKLFF | TGTGCCAGCAGTTCTACAGATGAAAAACTGTTTTTT
TRBJ2-2 | TRBV10-3 | - | TRBD2 | CAISESGLAGARNTGELFF | TGTGCCATCAGTGAATCGGGACTAGCGGGGGCCCGGAACACCGGGGAGCTGTTTTTT
TRBJ2-7 | TRBV7-8 | - | - | CASSPWVSWYEQYF | TGTGCCAGCAGCCCGTGGGTTAGCTGGTACGAGCAGTACTTC
TRBJ1-2 | TRBV2 | - | - | CASSERTDLATGGYTF | TGTGCCAGCAGTGAAAGGACCGACCTCGCAACAGGGGGCTACACCTTC
TRBJ1-1 | TRBV7-3 | - | - | CASSLGASNTEAFF | TGTGCCAGCAGCTTAGGAGCCTCGAACACTGAAGCTTTCTTT
TRBJ1-5 | TRBV6-2/TRBV6-3 | - | - | CASSYGGGGNQPQHF | TGTGCCAGCAGTTACGGGGGAGGGGGCAATCAGCCCCAGCATTTT
TRBJ1-4 | TRBV30 | once | - | CAWSQVNEKLFF | TGTGCCTGGTCCCAGGTTAATGAAAAACTGTTTTTT
TRBJ1-1 | TRBV3-1/TRBV3-2 | - | TRBD1 | CASSRPGQGGLARNTEAFF | TGTGCCAGCAGTCGACCGGGACAGGGAGGATTAGCCCGGAACACTGAAGCTTTCTTT
TRBJ1-4 | TRBV28 | few | TRBD1 | CASRPPTGGGEKLFF | TGTGCCAGCAGGCCCCCGACAGGGGGGGGTGAAAAACTGTTTTTT
TRBJ1-4 | TRBV10-3 | few | TRBD1 | CAISESGTGHGEKLFF | TGTGCCATCAGTGAGTCTGGGACAGGACATGGGGAAAAACTGTTTTTT
TRBJ1-1 | TRBV9 | - | TRBD1 | CASSVDLTGDLNTEAFF | TGTGCCAGCAGCGTAGACTTAACAGGGGATCTGAACACTGAAGCTTTCTTT
TRBJ1-4 | TRBV28 | - | - | CASSGDHAGGNEKLFF | TGTGCCAGCAGTGGGGACCATGCTGGGGGGAATGAAAAACTGTTTTTT
TRBJ1-2 | TRBV7-2 | - | - | CASSLSQGLSGYTF | TGTGCCAGCAGCTTAAGTCAGGGGTTAAGCGGCTACACCTTC
TRBJ2-2 | TRBV5-1 | - | - | CASSLGTKNTGELFF | TGCGCCAGCAGCTTGGGGACAAAGAACACCGGGGAGCTGTTTTTT
TRBJ2-1 | TRBV5-1 | - | TRBD2 | CATTTGGTGSYNEQFF | TGCGCCACCACTACGGGGGGGACCGGCTCCTACAATGAGCAGTTCTTC
TRBJ2-3 | TRBV25-1 | - | TRBD2 | CASSERLAGGPDTQYF | TGTGCCAGCAGTGAAAGACTAGCGGGGGGGCCAGATACGCAGTATTTT
TRBJ2-2 | TRBV7-9 | once | TRBD1 | CASSLSGGIGELFF | TGTGCCAGCAGCTTATCAGGGGGCATCGGGGAGCTGTTTTTT
TRBJ1-1 | TRBV5-5 | - | TRBD1 | CASSLLKGGAVGNTEAFF | TGTGCCAGCAGCTTGTTGAAAGGGGGCGCGGTAGGGAACACTGAAGCTTTCTTT
TRBJ1-2 | TRBV30 | - | TRBD1 | CAWTTDRVGYTF | TGTGCCTGGACTACCGACAGGGTTGGCTACACCTTC
TRBJ1-1 | TRBV18 | - | TRBD1 | CASSPTAAGGEAFF | TGTGCCAGCTCACCAACGGCGGCAGGGGGCGAGGCTTTCTTT
TRBJ1-6 | TRBV5-1 | - | TRBD1 | CASSPNKGQGNSPLHF | TGCGCCAGCAGCCCGAACAAGGGACAGGGTAATTCACCCCTCCACTTT
TRBJ2-3 | TRBV27 | - | TRBD1 | CASSLYGRGRTDTQYF | TGTGCCAGCAGTTTATACGGCAGGGGGCGGACAGATACGCAGTATTTT
TRBJ1-1 | TRBV5-8 | - | - | CASSLGEGTEAFF | TGTGCCAGCAGCTTGGGGGAGGGCACTGAAGCTTTCTTT
TRBJ1-4 | TRBV28 | few | - | CASCRAGAANEKLFF | TGTGCCAGCTGCCGGGCAGGGGCGGCTAATGAAAAACTGTTTTTT
TRBJ1-1 | TRBV29-1 | once | - | CSAGALYGTEAFF | TGCAGCGCCGGCGCTCTATACGGCACTGAAGCTTTCTTT
TRBJ2-1 | TRBV10-3 | - | - | CAIVGGSYNEQFF | TGTGCCATAGTAGGGGGCTCCTACAATGAGCAGTTCTTC
TRBJ2-4 | TRBV11-2 | - | TRBD1 | CASSLATGSENIQYF | TGTGCCAGCAGCTTAGCGACAGGGAGCGAAAACATTCAGTACTTC
TRBJ1-5 | TRBV4-1 | - | - | CASSQDNRGNNQPQHF | TGCGCCAGCAGCCAAGATAATAGGGGGAACAATCAGCCCCAGCATTTT
TRBJ1-5 | TRBV28 | - | - | CASSLAQGHQPQHF | TGTGCCAGCAGTTTGGCACAGGGTCATCAGCCCCAGCATTTT
TRBJ1-1 | TRBV11-1 | - | - | CASSLLGGSEAFF | TGTGCCAGCAGCCTCCTTGGGGGCTCTGAAGCTTTCTTT
TRBJ2-1 | TRBV5-4 | - | TRBD2 | CASSLGAGGKNEQFF | TGTGCCAGCAGCTTGGGAGCGGGGGGGAAGAATGAGCAGTTCTTC
TRBJ1-4 | TRBV9 | - | - | CASSVVDGEKLFF | TGTGCCAGCAGCGTAGTTGACGGGGAAAAACTGTTTTTT
TRBJ1-1 | TRBV12-3/TRBV12-4 | once | - | CASSATGYTEAFF | TGTGCCAGCAGTGCTACAGGGTACACTGAAGCTTTCTTT
TRBJ2-5 | TRBV7-8 | - | TRBD2 | CASSLRSGGSQETQYF | TGTGCCAGCAGCTTACGTAGCGGGGGTTCCCAAGAGACCCAGTACTTC
TRBJ1-2 | TRBV6-5 | - | TRBD1 | CASTQDRVYYGYTF | TGTGCCAGCACTCAAGACAGGGTTTACTATGGCTACACCTTC
TRBJ1-1 | TRBV19 | - | TRBD1 | CASRTGTDMNTEAFF | TGTGCCAGTAGAACCGGGACAGACATGAACACTGAAGCTTTCTTT